The clone carrying this TCR beta chain occurred many times. Time point here: newly diagnosed GD, antithyroid drugs for less than 3 months. From PBMCs, RNA was extracted and then used to make the TCR library. CDR3 regions were amplified by Arm-PCR using iRepertoire HTBI primers to build TCR beta libraries. TCRdb redid the calling of the multiplex PCR reads with MiXCR, one entry per CDR3 protein. The sample carries hundreds of thousands of distinct CDR3 sequences, 16% recorded once. Trimming left V 5 bases short and J 3 bases short, with 10 bases between. The CDR3 consists of 13 residues. From germline, CDR1 is SGHTA and CDR2 FQGNSA. This entry is derived from a study of regulatory T cells in long-lasting Graves disease. This same sample was also part of a study on T cells in Graves' hyperthyroidism and ophthalmopathy. That source notes: The study enrolled patients aged 18 to 65 with newly diagnosed hyperthyroidism of under 2 months' duration.

The receptor was derived from a man between 18 and 29 years old with Graves disease. This sample comprised peripheral blood mononuclear cells (PBMCs), obtained at new diagnosis, from a patient treated with antithyroid drugs. The V gene is TRBV7-2, the J gene TRBJ1-2, with D uncertain. The CDR3 is CASSPSQYYGYTF. For the CDR3, the DNA is TGTGCCAGCAGCCCTAGCCAATACTATGGCTACACCTTC.